Below, one T cell receptor beta chain is given with its context. The CDR3 is made up of 14 amino acids. Germline CDR1 is WNHNN and CDR2 is SYGVQD (reference sequence). The V end lost 4 bases, the J end lost 7 bases, and 16 bases lay between the germline ends. Here immunoSEQ multiplex PCR was the method, and the copy in TCRdb shows in-frame clones only, minus some. Among under 500,000 clones listed, about 90% were seen once. This entry is derived from a study of Ad26.COV2.S vaccination and SARS-CoV-2 variants. The treatment denotes: over 15 received Ad26.COV2.S at low or high dose, single or two shots; several received placebo; per-sample allocation not given. The investigators took samples on day 63 after the first vaccine or placebo injection.

The chain employs TRBV10-1 and TRBJ2-5; D may be TRBD1 (6 bases). Here the sequenced sample was peripheral blood, taken in a trial of Ad26.COV2.S vaccine versus placebo. This TCR derives from a person between 18 and 65 years old who received the Ad26.COV2.S COVID-19 vaccine or a placebo. CDR3 in DNA: TGCGCCAGCAGTGCCAGGGGCTCTCCGGGGACCCAGTACTTC. Translating gives CASSARGSPGTQYF.